This TCR beta chain was found in a study of shared clonotypes between healthy human individuals. Once extracted for a subset, genomic DNA was divided evenly among several immunoSEQ plates. TCRdb's copy holds only in-frame clones and misses some; the assay was immunoSEQ multiplex PCR. Of around 500,000 clones listed, less than 80% are singletons. General observations from the study: Clonotype sharing among donors, it was expected, would be affected by sequencing depth.

With respect to this clone: Its antigen is still unknown.

The V gene's germline CDR1 is SGHTS and CDR2 YDEGEE. The V gene lost 6 bases and the J gene lost 0 bases, with 13 bases spanning the gap. The CDR3 length is 16 residues. The sample consisted of PBMCs. The TCR originated in a woman in her thirties or forties in good health. Some clones in this sample may be carry-over from other donors' samples. The chain uses TRBV5-8 and TRBJ2-6; no firm D call. CDR3 sequence (DNA): TGTGCCAGCACGGGCAGCTCCAACTCTGGGGCCAACGTCCTGACTTTC. Its protein product is CASTGSSNSGANVLTF.